Below are 16 T cell receptor beta chains sequenced from a single sample in a study of T cell responses to AZD1222 COVID-19 vaccine. Measured with immunoSEQ multiplex PCR; TCRdb has only the in-frame clones, and not every one. The sample lists roughly 150,000 clones; 90% were seen once. Sequences were derived from peripheral blood, sampled on day 0 of AZD1222 vaccination. The origin of the receptors is an adult in good health.

The count of this clone is one. This chain uses TRBV30 with TRBJ1-3, with unresolved D. Trimming stripped 3 bases from V and 0 bases from J, with 9 bases between. Germline values: CDR1 GTSNPN, CDR2 SVGIG (reference sequence). The CDR3 length is 14 residues. The CDR3 bases are TGTGCCTGGAGGGCAAGCAGCTCTGGAAACACCATATATTTT. It codes for CAWRASSSGNTIYF. Based on the CDR3 plus reference TRBV30 and TRBJ1-3, the full variable domain is SQTIHQWPATLVQPVGSPLSLECTVEGTSNPNLYWYRQAAGRGLQLLFYSVGIGQISSEVPQNLSASRPQDRQFILSSKKLLLSDSGFYLCAWRASSSGNTIYFGEGSWLTVV.

A few counts support this clone. The chain employs TRBV5-5 and TRBJ1-2; D is unresolved. Per germline, CDR1 SGHKS and CDR2 YYEKEE (reference sequence). This CDR3 has 15 amino acids. Trimming removed 4 bases at V and 4 bases at J, with 17 bases between. In DNA, the CDR3 is TGTGCCAGCAGCCCTGACGATGGACCGTTCTATGGCTACACCTTC. This gives the protein CASSPDDGPFYGYTF.

CDR3 region: CASSYSGRNTEAFF. The CDR3 bases are TGTGCCAGCAGTTACTCTGGCAGGAACACTGAAGCTTTCTTT. The chain carries TRBV6-5 and TRBJ1-1; D is unclear. This CDR3 comprises 14 residues. Germline CDR1 reads MNHEY; CDR2 reads SVGAGI. Trimming removed 0 bases at V and 1 base at J, with 6 bases between.

V gene TRBV5-1 combines with J gene TRBJ1-2; no reliable D call. Between the trimmed V and J ends, which lost 0 bases and 6 bases, there was a span of 18 bases. The CDR3 length is 16 residues. CDR1 SGHRS and CDR2 YFSETQ come from the germline V gene. CDR3 in DNA: TGCGCCAGCAGCTTGGGGATGGGCAGGTTTTTGGATGGCTACACCTTC. It yields the protein CASSLGMGRFLDGYTF.

Only a few counts were recorded for this clone. V gene TRBV28 combines with J gene TRBJ1-1; 9 bases are shared with TRBD1. The CDR3 has 16 residues. The germline V gene encodes CDR1 MDHEN and CDR2 SYDVKM. J lost 4 bases, V lost 5 bases, and 11 bases had no gene match. The CDR3 protein is CASSAGTGKSRTEAFF. The CDR3 DNA sequence: TGTGCCAGCAGTGCCGGGACAGGGAAGAGTCGCACTGAAGCTTTCTTT. The whole variable domain, remainder taken from reference TRBV28 and TRBJ1-1, is DVKVTQSSRYLVKRTGEKVFLECVQDMDHENMFWYRQDPGLGLRLIYFSYDVKMKEKGDIPEGYSVSREKKERFSLILESASTNQTSMYLCASSAGTGKSRTEAFFGQGTRLTVV.

The chain couples TRBV27 to TRBJ1-6; TRBD1 might be the D (6 bases). CDR1 and CDR2 (germline): MNHEY, SMNVEV (reference sequence). V was trimmed by 5 bases and J by 10 bases, leaving 18 bases between them. The CDR3 has 15 amino acids. CDR3 sequence reads: CASSDWDKMGSPLHF. The CDR3 region has the DNA TGTGCCAGCAGTGATTGGGACAAAATGGGGTCACCCCTCCACTTT.

CDR3 sequence (DNA): TGTGCCAGTAGTATAGATCCGAATACTCAATTGAACACTGAAGCTTTCTTT. Residues: CASSIDPNTQLNTEAFF. The J gene is TRBJ1-1, the V gene TRBV19; no definite D call. V lost 0 bases to trimming and J lost 0 bases, with 14 bases between them. CDR1 LNHDA and CDR2 SQIVND come from the germline V gene (reference sequence). This CDR3 spans 17 amino acids.

V gene TRBV5-1 combines with J gene TRBJ1-5; no clear D gene. CDR3 length: 15 residues. The germline gives CDR1 SGHRS, CDR2 YFSETQ. The germline V and J ends were trimmed by 0 bases and 5 bases, with 12 bases remaining between them. The CDR3 DNA is TGCGCCAGCAGCTTGGATTCGGCAGGAGATCAGCCCCAGCATTTT. Its translation: CASSLDSAGDQPQHF.

The chain has TRBV5-5 and TRBJ2-5; no clear D gene. Deletions cut 4 bases from V and 1 base from J, with 11 bases between. CDR3 length: 14 amino acids. Per the germline V gene, CDR1 is SGHKS and CDR2 is YYEKEE (reference sequence). Here the CDR3 reads CASSADVFQETQYF. CDR3 DNA: TGTGCCAGCAGCGCGGACGTATTCCAAGAGACCCAGTACTTC.

This clone appeared a single time. V and J are TRBV6-1 and TRBJ1-2; D possibly corresponds to TRBD1 (6 bases). Deletions cut 2 bases from V and 2 bases from J, with 12 bases between. Germline loops: CDR1 MNHNS, CDR2 SASEGT. The CDR3 is made up of 15 amino acids. The CDR3 is CASSELTGPNYGYTF. The CDR3 DNA sequence: TGTGCCAGCAGTGAATTGACAGGTCCCAACTATGGCTACACCTTC.

The CDR3 loop is CASSQEGAGANTGELFF. The CDR3, as DNA: TGCGCCAGCAGCCAAGAAGGCGCGGGGGCTAACACCGGGGAGCTGTTTTTT. V usage is TRBV4-1 and J usage is TRBJ2-2, with D possibly being TRBD2 (7 bases). Germline assignment: CDR1 MGHRA and CDR2 YSYEKL. The ends were cut back, 0 bases at V and 2 bases at J, with 13 bases in the middle. The CDR3 spans 17 residues.

The CDR3 DNA follows: TGTGCCATCAGTGATTTGGACAGGAAGGCTGGAAACACCATATATTTT. Its translation is CAISDLDRKAGNTIYF. This sequence joins TRBV10-3 and TRBJ1-3; 7 nucleotides agree with TRBD1. The CDR3 runs 16 residues. From germline, CDR1 is ENHRY and CDR2 SYGVKD. Trimming took 3 bases from V and 2 from J; bases not matched to a gene: 7.

This clone was counted between two and nine times. The V gene is TRBV7-2, the J gene TRBJ2-2, with 9 nucleotides matching TRBD1. V gave up 7 bases and J gave up 5 bases; unmatched junction bases: 11. This CDR3 is built from 16 residues. Germline V gene lookup returns CDR1 SGHTA and CDR2 FQGNSA. The CDR3 coding sequence is TGTGCCAGCACCTCCCGTCCCGGGACAGGGACCGGGGAGCTGTTTTTT. The encoded protein is CASTSRPGTGTGELFF.

The CDR3 region is CASSTKPGLAGGRDTQYF. For the CDR3, the DNA is TGTGCCAGCAGCACGAAACCGGGACTAGCGGGAGGAAGAGATACGCAGTATTTT. The rearrangement links TRBV7-2 to TRBJ2-3, with 15 bases aligning to TRBD2. CDR1 SGHTA and CDR2 FQGNSA come from the germline V gene. This CDR3 region has 18 residues. Trimming at V came to 5 bases and at J to 5 bases, leaving 11 bases not matched to a gene.

This chain connects TRBV19 to TRBJ1-5; TRBD1 matches at 7 bases. The V segment lost 6 bases and the J segment 5 bases; nucleotides outside the gene matches: 7. CDR3 length: 14 residues. From germline, CDR1 is LNHDA and CDR2 SQIVND (reference sequence). The CDR3 sequence: CASRQDRVDQPQHF. For the CDR3, the DNA is TGTGCCAGTAGGCAAGACAGGGTTGATCAGCCCCAGCATTTT.

V is TRBV9 and J is TRBJ2-5; D is unresolved. Trimming pared 0 bases from V and 5 bases from J, leaving 11 bases between. This CDR3 spans 14 amino acids. The germline CDR1 and CDR2 sequences are SGDLS and YYNGEE. CDR3 in DNA: TGTGCCAGCAGCGTAGATGGGTTGTGGGAGACCCAGTACTTC. This encodes CASSVDGLWETQYF.